This entry features one T cell receptor (beta chain) sequence. Its antigen is as yet unknown. Other DNA variants within this sample encode the same CDR3. The data were obtained in a study of CD8+ T cells in alopecia areata. Trimming stripped 6 bases from V and 7 bases from J, with 13 bases between. This CDR3 region has 12 residues. Germline V CDR1 and CDR2: SQVTM, ANQGSEA. Study-level results: Sequences from scalp samples also cover resident alphabeta T cells of normal skin.

PBMCs, the starting material, were the source of sorted CD4+ and CD8+ T cells. Extracted from the samples, RNA was reverse transcribed into cDNA to serve as the sequencing template. Sequencing used immunoSEQ multiplex PCR; TCRdb keeps in-frame clones, though not all of them. The table includes approximately 150,000 clones, less than 65% detected once. This receptor was taken from a human donor in good health. This rearrangement joins TRBV29-1 to TRBJ1-5; a possible D gene is TRBD1 (6 bases). The sample taken for sequencing was CD8+ T cells sorted from blood. Written as DNA, the CDR3 is TGCAGCGTGGGGGGAGGGGGGCAGCCCCAGCATTTT. The encoded protein is CSVGGGGQPQHF.